This is a list of T cell receptor beta chains from one sample in a study of technical replicates of blood from a few donors. The data were produced by immunoSEQ multiplex PCR, yet TCRdb's version contains in-frame clones alone and is incomplete. The sample contains more than 65,000 clones, under 98% of which appear only once. Sequences were obtained from T cells isolated from PBMCs. The receptors come from a human donor in good health. Each CDR3 is given with its conserved first and last residue. A D gene is named only where the DNA matches it firmly. The size entry is marked missing in some rows and otherwise reads once, few, many or a size class.

CDR3nt,CDR3aa,j_gene,v_gene,d_gene,abundance
TGTGCCAGCAGCTCCATAGGGGACAGGTTAATCACTGAAGCTTTCTTT,CASSSIGDRLITEAFF,TRBJ1-1,TRBV27,TRBD1,NA
TGTGCCATTGCCCGTCGGGGGGGGATGAACACTGAAGCTTTCTTT,CAIARRGGMNTEAFF,TRBJ1-1,TRBV10-3,NA,NA
TGTGCCAGCAGCTTATGGCAACACAATGAGCAGTTCTTC,CASSLWQHNEQFF,TRBJ2-1,TRBV7-9,NA,once
TGTGCCTGGAGAGGGACAGGGGTGGGGGTCTACGAGCAGTACTTC,CAWRGTGVGVYEQYF,TRBJ2-7,TRBV30,TRBD1,NA
TGTGCCAGCTCACCAGGACAGCCGCTAATGAACACTGAAGCTTTCTTT,CASSPGQPLMNTEAFF,TRBJ1-1,TRBV18,NA,NA
TGTGCCAGCAGTGAAAGGGGGACAGGGGGCTTAGAGCAGTACTTC,CASSERGTGGLEQYF,TRBJ2-7,TRBV6-1,TRBD1,NA
TGTGCCAGCAGTTCAGGGATAACTGAAGCTTTCTTT,CASSSGITEAFF,TRBJ1-1,TRBV28,NA,NA
TGTGCCTGGAGTCAGGGCTACGAGCAGTACTTC,CAWSQGYEQYF,TRBJ2-7,TRBV30,NA,NA
TGCGCCAGCAGCCAAGGGCTAACAGGGGTTGGGGACACCATATATTTT,CASSQGLTGVGDTIYF,TRBJ1-3,TRBV4-3,TRBD1,NA
TGTGCCAGCAGCTTGGGGACTAGCGGGAGATCAGATACGCAGTATTTT,CASSLGTSGRSDTQYF,TRBJ2-3,TRBV7-9,TRBD2,NA
TGTGCCAGCAGCTTAGTTAGTGGTAGCGGGAGGTACGGGGAGCTGTTTTTT,CASSLVSGSGRYGELFF,TRBJ2-2,TRBV7-8,TRBD2,NA
TGCAGCGCCCGGGGGAGCTCCTACGAGCAGTACTTC,CSARGSSYEQYF,TRBJ2-7,TRBV29-1,NA,NA
TGTGCCAGCACTCAGCAGGGTCTGGTTGCTTTCTTT,CASTQQGLVAFF,TRBJ1-1,TRBV6-6,NA,NA
TGCAGCGTTGGATATGAGGGCGAGCAGTACTTC,CSVGYEGEQYF,TRBJ2-7,TRBV29-1,NA,NA
TGCGCCAGCAGTCAATCCGGGACTAGCGGTGGCACAGATACGCAGTATTTT,CASSQSGTSGGTDTQYF,TRBJ2-3,TRBV23-1,TRBD2,NA
TGTGCCAGCAGCCAAGAAAACAGGCCGATTCAGTACTTC,CASSQENRPIQYF,TRBJ2-4,TRBV4-2,NA,NA
TGCAGCGCCGGGACTAGGGACCATGAGCAGTTCTTC,CSAGTRDHEQFF,TRBJ2-1,TRBV29-1,TRBD2,once
TGTGCCAGCAGCTTTAAGTCCCCGATGGTCGGTGAGCAGTTCTTC,CASSFKSPMVGEQFF,TRBJ2-1,TRBV12-1,NA,NA
TGTGCCTGGAGTGCCTATAGCACTGAAGCTTTCTTT,CAWSAYSTEAFF,TRBJ1-1,TRBV30,NA,few
TGCGCCAGCAGCCAATCCCGGACAGGGCTCCTAAACATTCAGTACTTC,CASSQSRTGLLNIQYF,TRBJ2-4,TRBV4-3,TRBD1,NA
TGTGCCTGGACGGGTCCGTTTAACTATGGCTACACCTTC,CAWTGPFNYGYTF,TRBJ1-2,TRBV30,NA,NA
TGTGCCAGCAGGACACGAAATAGATATGGCTACACCTTC,CASRTRNRYGYTF,TRBJ1-2,TRBV28,NA,NA
TGCGCCAGCAGAGGGACAGGGGACACCGGGGAGCTGTTTTTT,CASRGTGDTGELFF,TRBJ2-2,TRBV5-1,TRBD1,NA
TGTGCCAGCAGTGTAGGACAGAGGGACTACGAGCAGTACTTC,CASSVGQRDYEQYF,TRBJ2-7,TRBV6-5,NA,NA
TGTGCCAGCAGGACTAGTCAGAACCCCGAGCAGTACTTC,CASRTSQNPEQYF,TRBJ2-7,TRBV9,NA,NA
TGTGCCAGCAGCTTAGGGCAGATAACAGATACGCAGTATTTT,CASSLGQITDTQYF,TRBJ2-3,TRBV11-3,NA,NA
TGTGCCAGCAGCTCTCCTAATACAGGGGGCTCCGGGGAGCTGTTTTTT,CASSSPNTGGSGELFF,TRBJ2-2,TRBV7-3,TRBD1,NA
TGTGCCAGCAGCCCAGGGTGGAACACTGAAGCTTTCTTT,CASSPGWNTEAFF,TRBJ1-1,TRBV7-3,NA,NA
TGTGCCAGCGGAGGGCTGGAACTTAATGAGCAGTTCTTC,CASGGLELNEQFF,TRBJ2-1,TRBV6-5,NA,NA
TGTGCCAGCAGACCAGGGTATGGTGAGCAGTTCTTC,CASRPGYGEQFF,TRBJ2-1,TRBV28,NA,NA
TGTGCCTGGGGGGCTCCCGAGGGCAATCAGCCCCAGCATTTT,CAWGAPEGNQPQHF,TRBJ1-5,TRBV30,NA,NA
TGCGCCAGCAGCCAAGTTGGTCAGGGGCCTTACACTGAAGCTTTCTTT,CASSQVGQGPYTEAFF,TRBJ1-1,TRBV4-3,NA,NA
TGCAGCGTCGGGACAGGAGGCGACACTGAAGCTTTCTTT,CSVGTGGDTEAFF,TRBJ1-1,TRBV29-1,TRBD1,NA
TGCGCCAGCAGCCTTGCAGACAGAACCTATGGCTACACCTTC,CASSLADRTYGYTF,TRBJ1-2,TRBV4-3,NA,NA
TGTGCCAGCAGCTCCCGGACTAGCGGGTTCGATGAGCAGTTCTTC,CASSSRTSGFDEQFF,TRBJ2-1,TRBV7-3,TRBD2,NA
TGTGCCAGTACCATAACTTACCAACTAGCGGTTCAAGAGACCCAGTACTTC,CASTITYQLAVQETQYF,TRBJ2-5,TRBV19,TRBD2,once
TGTGCCAGCAAAGCCCAAAATTACAATGAGCAGTTCTTC,CASKAQNYNEQFF,TRBJ2-1,TRBV11-2,NA,NA
TGTGCCACCCTAATAATCGACAATGAGCAGTTCTTC,CATLIIDNEQFF,TRBJ2-1,TRBV2,NA,NA
TGTGCCAGTAGTTACAGGGGAGACGTTAACGAGCAGTACTTC,CASSYRGDVNEQYF,TRBJ2-7,TRBV19,TRBD1,NA
TGTGCCAGCAGTTACTTAGCGGGGAACACCGGGGAGCTGTTTTTT,CASSYLAGNTGELFF,TRBJ2-2,TRBV6-5,TRBD2,NA
TGTGCCAGCAGCTTGGGACTTAACACCGGGGAGCTGTTTTTT,CASSLGLNTGELFF,TRBJ2-2,TRBV9,NA,NA
TGTGCCAGCAGTGTTGAAGGCGGGGAAACTGAAGCTTTCTTT,CASSVEGGETEAFF,TRBJ1-1,TRBV6-1,NA,NA
TGTGCCAGCAGTCAACAGGGATCCCAGGGCTACACCTTC,CASSQQGSQGYTF,TRBJ1-2,TRBV2,NA,NA
TGTGCCAGCAGAGATGGGACAGTCTATGGCTACACCTTC,CASRDGTVYGYTF,TRBJ1-2,TRBV2,TRBD1,NA
TGTGCCAGCGGACTAGGACGTGAAGCTTTCTTT,CASGLGREAFF,TRBJ1-1,TRBV25-1,NA,NA
TGTGCCAGCAGTTTGCAGAGGAGCAATCAGCCCCAGCATTTT,CASSLQRSNQPQHF,TRBJ1-5,TRBV27,NA,NA
TGTGCCAGCAGTCCACAGGGGACAGGGTACGAACAGCCCCAGCATTTT,CASSPQGTGYEQPQHF,TRBJ1-5,TRBV27,TRBD1,NA
TGTGCCAGCAGTCCGCCAGACAGGACGAGCGGGGAGCTGTTTTTT,CASSPPDRTSGELFF,TRBJ2-2,TRBV28,NA,NA
TGTGCCAGCTCACCCCCGGGACAGGAGATATACGAGCAGTACTTC,CASSPPGQEIYEQYF,TRBJ2-7,TRBV18,TRBD1,NA
TGTGCCAGCAGCTTAGCCGGGGGAGTAGGAGGCTACACCTTC,CASSLAGGVGGYTF,TRBJ1-2,TRBV7-8,NA,NA
TGTGCCAGCAGTGAAAATAGTTTAGCTTACTATGGCTACACCTTC,CASSENSLAYYGYTF,TRBJ1-2,TRBV2,NA,NA
TGCGCCAGCAGTAGCAGATCTTCCTACGAGCAGTACTTC,CASSSRSSYEQYF,TRBJ2-7,TRBV5-1,NA,NA
TGCGCCAGCCGATCTTTGACAGGGGGTACTGAAGCTTTCTTT,CASRSLTGGTEAFF,TRBJ1-1,TRBV5-1,TRBD1,NA
TGTGCCAGCAGATACTTCAGGGGGAGCTCCTACGAGCAGTACTTC,CASRYFRGSSYEQYF,TRBJ2-7,TRBV27,TRBD1,NA
TGTGCCAGCAGTGTAGGAGTATCGGGGGAGACCCAGTACTTC,CASSVGVSGETQYF,TRBJ2-5,TRBV6-1,NA,NA
TGTGCCAGCAGCTTCGGGACTAGCGGGGGGATCTCCTACGAGCAGTACTTC,CASSFGTSGGISYEQYF,TRBJ2-7,TRBV7-8,TRBD2,NA
TGTGCCAGCTCACCCCGGGACTATGGCTACACCTTC,CASSPRDYGYTF,TRBJ1-2,TRBV18,NA,NA
TGTGCCAGCAGACTACAGGGGGCCGATGAAAAACTGTTTTTT,CASRLQGADEKLFF,TRBJ1-4,TRBV28,TRBD1,NA
TGTGCCAGCAGTTCTACCGGGACAGGCGTAATGAACACTGAAGCTTTCTTT,CASSSTGTGVMNTEAFF,TRBJ1-1,TRBV28,TRBD1,NA